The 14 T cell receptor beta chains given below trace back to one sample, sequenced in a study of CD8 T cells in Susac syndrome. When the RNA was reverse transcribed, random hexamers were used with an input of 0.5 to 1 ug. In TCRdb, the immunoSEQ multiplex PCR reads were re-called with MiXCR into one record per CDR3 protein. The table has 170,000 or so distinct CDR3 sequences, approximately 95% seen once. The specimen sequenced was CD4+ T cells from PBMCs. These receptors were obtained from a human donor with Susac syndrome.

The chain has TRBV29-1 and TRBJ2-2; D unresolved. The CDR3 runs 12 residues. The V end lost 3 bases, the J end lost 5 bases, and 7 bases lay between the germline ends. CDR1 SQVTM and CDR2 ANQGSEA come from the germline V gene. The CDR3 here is CSVDFGTGELFF. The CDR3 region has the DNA TGCAGCGTTGACTTTGGTACCGGGGAGCTGTTTTTT.

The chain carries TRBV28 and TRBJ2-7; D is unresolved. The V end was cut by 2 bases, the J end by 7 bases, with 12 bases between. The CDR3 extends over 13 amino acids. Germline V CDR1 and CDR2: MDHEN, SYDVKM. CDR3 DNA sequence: TGTGCCAGCAGTTTACCCAACACTTGGGAGCAGTACTTC. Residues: CASSLPNTWEQYF.

The CDR3 region has the DNA TGCAGCGTTGAACCCGGGACTGAGCAGTTCTTC. This translates into CSVEPGTEQFF. The V call is TRBV29-1, the J call TRBJ2-1; D tentatively fits TRBD1 or TRBD2 (5 bases each). The CDR3 totals 11 residues. Germline V gives CDR1 SQVTM, CDR2 ANQGSEA. V was clipped by 2 bases and J by 9 bases, with 8 bases between them.

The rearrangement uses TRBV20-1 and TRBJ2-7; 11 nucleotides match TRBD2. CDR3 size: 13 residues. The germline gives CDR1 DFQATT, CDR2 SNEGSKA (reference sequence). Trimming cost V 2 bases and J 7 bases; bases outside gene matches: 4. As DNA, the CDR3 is TGCAGTGCTAGACCTAGCGGGAGGTCGGAGCAGTACTTC. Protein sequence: CSARPSGRSEQYF.

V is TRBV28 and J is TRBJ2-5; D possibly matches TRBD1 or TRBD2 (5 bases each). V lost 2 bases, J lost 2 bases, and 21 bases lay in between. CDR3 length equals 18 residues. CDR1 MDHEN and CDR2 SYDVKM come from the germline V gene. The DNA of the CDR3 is TGTGCCAGCAGTTTAGGGCCAGGGACGGCTCGGGCACAAGAGACCCAGTACTTC. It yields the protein CASSLGPGTARAQETQYF.

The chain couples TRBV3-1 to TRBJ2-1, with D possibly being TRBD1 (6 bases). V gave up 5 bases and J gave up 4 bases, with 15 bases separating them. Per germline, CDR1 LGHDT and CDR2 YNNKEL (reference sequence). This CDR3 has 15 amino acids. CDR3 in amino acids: CASSREQGVYNEQFF. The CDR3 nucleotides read TGTGCCAGCAGCAGGGAACAGGGTGTATACAATGAGCAGTTCTTC.

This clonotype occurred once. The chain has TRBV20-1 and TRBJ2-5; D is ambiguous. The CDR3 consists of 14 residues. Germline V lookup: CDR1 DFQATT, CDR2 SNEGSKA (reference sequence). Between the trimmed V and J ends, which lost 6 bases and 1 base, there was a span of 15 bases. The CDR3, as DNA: TGCAGTGCCAAAAAAGGCTCAAGCCAAGAGACCCAGTACTTC. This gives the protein CSAKKGSSQETQYF.

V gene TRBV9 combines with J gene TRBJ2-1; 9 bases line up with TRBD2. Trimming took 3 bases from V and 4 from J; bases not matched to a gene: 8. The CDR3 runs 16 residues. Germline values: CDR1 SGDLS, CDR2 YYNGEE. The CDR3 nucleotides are TGTGCCAGCAGCGCACTCGGGACTAGCTTGTACAATGAGCAGTTCTTC. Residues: CASSALGTSLYNEQFF.

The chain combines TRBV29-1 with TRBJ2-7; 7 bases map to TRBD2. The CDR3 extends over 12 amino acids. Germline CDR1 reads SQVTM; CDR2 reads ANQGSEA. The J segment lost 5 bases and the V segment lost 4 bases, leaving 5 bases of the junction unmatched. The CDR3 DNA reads TGCAGCGTTGTAAGCGGGGTCGACGAGCAGTACTTC. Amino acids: CSVVSGVDEQYF.

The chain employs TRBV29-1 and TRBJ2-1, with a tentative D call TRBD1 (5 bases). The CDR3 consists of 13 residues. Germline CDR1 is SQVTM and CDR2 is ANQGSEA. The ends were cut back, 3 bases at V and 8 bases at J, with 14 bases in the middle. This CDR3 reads CSVDQGRSDEQFF. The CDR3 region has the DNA TGCAGCGTTGATCAGGGTAGATCGGATGAGCAGTTCTTC.

CDR3 sequence reads: CATSDHLTPGRGGYTF. CDR3 in DNA: TGTGCCACCAGTGATCACCTAACCCCCGGGCGGGGTGGCTACACCTTC. V usage is TRBV24-1 and J usage is TRBJ1-2; D uncertain. The V gene's germline CDR1 is KGHDR and CDR2 SFDVKD. CDR3 length: 16 amino acids. Trimming removed 3 bases from V and 7 bases from J, with 20 bases in between.

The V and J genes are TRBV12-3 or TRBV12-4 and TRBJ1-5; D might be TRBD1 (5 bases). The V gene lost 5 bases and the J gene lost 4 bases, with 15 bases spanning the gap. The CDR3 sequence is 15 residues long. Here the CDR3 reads CASSPGGTSNQPQHF. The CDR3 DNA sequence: TGTGCCAGCAGTCCGGGGGGGACTTCGAATCAGCCCCAGCATTTT.

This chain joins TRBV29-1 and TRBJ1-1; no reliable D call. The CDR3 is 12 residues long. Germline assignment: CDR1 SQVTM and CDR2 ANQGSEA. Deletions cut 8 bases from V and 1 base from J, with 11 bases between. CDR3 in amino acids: CSYRTANTEAFF. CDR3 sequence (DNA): TGCAGCTACCGGACCGCGAACACTGAAGCTTTCTTT. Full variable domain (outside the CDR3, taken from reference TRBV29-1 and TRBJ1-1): SAVISQKPSRDICQRGTSLTIQCQVDSQVTMMFWYRQQPGQSLTLIATANQGSEATYESGFVIDKFPISRPNLTFSTLTVSNMSPEDSSIYLCSYRTANTEAFFGQGTRLTVV.

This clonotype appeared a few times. In DNA, the CDR3 is TGTGCCAGCAGTTACTCGGTGCCGGGGCGACAGCCCCAGCATTTT. Amino acids: CASSYSVPGRQPQHF. V usage is TRBV6-6 and J usage is TRBJ1-5; D perhaps matches TRBD1 (5 bases). The CDR3 consists of 15 residues. Per germline, CDR1 MNHNY and CDR2 SVGAGI (reference sequence). Trimming left V 0 bases short and J 7 bases short, with 13 bases between.